A single sample is the source of the 24 T cell receptor beta chains below, sequenced in a study of technical replicates of blood from several donors. Some clones are missing from TCRdb's copy, which holds only in-frame ones; the method was immunoSEQ multiplex PCR. The repertoire holds some 93,000 clones, with around 96% as singletons. Material: T cells isolated from PBMCs. The receptor set was obtained from a human donor in good health.

This clone was observed a single time. This chain uses TRBV18 with TRBJ2-1; 11 nucleotides match TRBD2. Unmatched junction bases numbered 11, after V lost 1 base and J lost 6 bases. The CDR3 is 18 amino acids. Germline lookup yields CDR1 KGHSH and CDR2 LQKENI. In DNA form, the CDR3 reads TGTGCCAGCTCACCACAGGCGACTAGCGGGGAACGGTTCAATGAGCAGTTCTTC. Translating gives CASSPQATSGERFNEQFF.

V usage is TRBV5-1 and J usage is TRBJ2-2; D gene ambiguous. Germline V gene sequence: CDR1 SGHRS, CDR2 YFSETQ. There are 13 residues in the CDR3. The V gene lost 8 bases and the J gene lost 4 bases, with 12 bases spanning the gap. CDR3 DNA: TGCGCCAGTGGGCCTCCGTCCACCGGGGAGCTGTTTTTT. This sequence encodes CASGPPSTGELFF.

V usage is TRBV28 and J usage is TRBJ2-7; TRBD1 might be the D (6 bases). Trimming shortened V by 8 bases and J by 0 bases, and 14 bases separated the two germline ends. The CDR3 has 14 residues. CDR1 and CDR2 (germline): MDHEN, SYDVKM. The CDR3 nucleotides read TGTGCCAGCCAGGGGCGGGCTTTCTCCTACGAGCAGTACTTC. It codes for CASQGRAFSYEQYF. Complete variable domain (other parts from reference TRBV28 and TRBJ2-7): DVKVTQSSRYLVKRTGEKVFLECVQDMDHENMFWYRQDPGLGLRLIYFSYDVKMKEKGDIPEGYSVSREKKERFSLILESASTNQTSMYLCASQGRAFSYEQYFGPGTRLTVT.

V is TRBV5-1 and J is TRBJ2-3; D unclear. From germline, CDR1 is SGHRS and CDR2 YFSETQ. The germline V and J ends were trimmed by 1 base and 2 bases, with 8 bases remaining between them. CDR3 length: 14 residues. The chain's CDR3 is CASSLLTDTDTQYF. Written as DNA, the CDR3 is TGCGCCAGCAGCTTGTTAACAGACACAGATACGCAGTATTTT.

The V call is TRBV27, the J call TRBJ2-1; D unresolved. This CDR3 has 16 amino acids. Trimming left V 0 bases short and J 3 bases short, with 12 bases between. The germline gives CDR1 MNHEY, CDR2 SMNVEV (reference sequence). In DNA form, the CDR3 reads TGTGCCAGCAGTTTATCCCGCCCCACGAGCTACAATGAGCAGTTCTTC. Protein sequence: CASSLSRPTSYNEQFF.

This chain uses TRBV6-5 with TRBJ1-4; perhaps TRBD1 as D (5 bases). CDR3 size: 14 residues. Trimming pared 7 bases from V and 4 bases from J, leaving 13 bases between. CDR1 MNHEY and CDR2 SVGAGI come from the germline V gene. The CDR3, as DNA: TGTGCCAGCACCGGGGGAGGTGGTAATGAAAAACTGTTTTTT. It is translated as CASTGGGGNEKLFF.

This clone was found once. The V and J genes are TRBV27 and TRBJ2-7; TRBD1 matches 9 bases. V shed 3 bases, J shed 6 bases, and the junction held 6 bases outside the gene matches. Looked up from germline, CDR1 is MNHEY and CDR2 is SMNVEV (reference sequence). The length of the CDR3 is 14 residues. This chain's CDR3 is CASSFRDRVVEQYF. DNA of the CDR3: TGTGCCAGCAGTTTCCGGGACAGGGTTGTCGAGCAGTACTTC.

This clone was observed once. The DNA for the CDR3 is TGTGCCATCGGAGAGACAGGGATCGGGTACGAGCAGTACTTC. Translation: CAIGETGIGYEQYF. The chain joins TRBV10-3 to TRBJ2-7, with 7 bases that match TRBD1. V lost 8 bases and J lost 4; bases outside the gene matches: 11. CDR1 is ENHRY and CDR2 is SYGVKD in the germline V gene. CDR3 size: 14 residues.

This chain links TRBV2 with TRBJ2-7, with TRBD1 matching 10 bases. The V and J ends lost 5 bases and 5 bases, in that order; junction bases with no gene match: 6. Germline-derived CDR1 and CDR2 are SNHLY and FYNNEI. There are 14 residues in the CDR3. The CDR3 DNA is TGTGCCAGCAGTTGGCGGGACAGGGGCGACGAGCAGTACTTC. Residues: CASSWRDRGDEQYF.

CDR3 in DNA: TGCGCCAGCAGCTATACCCTGGGCATCACTGAAGCTTTCTTT. As protein: CASSYTLGITEAFF. The chain uses TRBV5-1 and TRBJ1-1; D is unclear. The CDR3 sequence is 14 residues long. The V and J ends lost 3 bases and 4 bases respectively, with 13 bases between them. CDR1 is SGHRS, CDR2 YFSETQ, per germline.

The chain employs TRBV11-1 and TRBJ2-1; D perhaps matches TRBD1 (5 bases). Per germline, CDR1 SGHAT and CDR2 FQDESV (reference sequence). The CDR3 is 15 amino acids. Trimming stripped 6 bases from V and 8 bases from J, with 20 bases between. The CDR3 loop reads CASSQSAQGWHEQFF. The CDR3 DNA reads TGTGCCAGCAGTCAGAGTGCCCAGGGTTGGCATGAGCAGTTCTTC.

This chain uses TRBV4-1 with TRBJ1-3, with 8 nucleotides matching TRBD1. Trimming took 4 bases from V and 8 from J; bases not matched to a gene: 28. Germline V CDR1 and CDR2: MGHRA, YSYEKL. CDR3 length: 21 residues. For the CDR3, the DNA is TGCGCCAGCAGCCGATTTATCGATACTTCCGGGACCCCAGGGGGCCCGGACACCATATATTTT. Residues: CASSRFIDTSGTPGGPDTIYF.

The chain is built from TRBV6-1 and TRBJ2-2; D uncertain. Looked up from germline, CDR1 is MNHNS and CDR2 is SASEGT. The CDR3 is 12 amino acids. V was trimmed by 8 bases and J by 1 base, leaving 5 bases between them. In DNA form, the CDR3 reads TGTGCCAGCTATATGAACACCGGGGAGCTGTTTTTT. It is translated as CASYMNTGELFF.

Notes on this clone: The DNA is omitted, as the CDR3 cannot be located on it reliably, and the CDR3 follows TCRdb's listing. The chain is built from TRBV21-1 and TRBJ2-7; the table's D call of TRBD1 was not tested on the DNA. TRBV21-1 is a known pseudogene. 16 amino acids form the CDR3, both terminal residues included. The chain's CDR3 is CASSKVGTGSCYEQYF.

This clone was seen once. The rearrangement joins TRBV4-2 to TRBJ2-3; 7 nucleotides align to TRBD1. Per the germline V gene, CDR1 is LGHNA and CDR2 is YNFKEQ. After removal of 5 bases from V and 2 bases from J, the junction contained 7 bases not matched to a gene. This CDR3 comprises 15 residues. This CDR3 is CASSVQGGFTDTQYF. As DNA, the CDR3 is TGTGCCAGCAGCGTTCAAGGGGGCTTCACAGATACGCAGTATTTT.

The chain is built from TRBV2 and TRBJ1-1, with D perhaps TRBD1 (6 bases). The ends were cut back, 4 bases at V and 0 bases at J, with 9 bases in the middle. CDR1 SNHLY and CDR2 FYNNEI come from the germline V gene. This CDR3 has 14 amino acids. CDR3 in amino acids: CASSADSVNTEAFF. CDR3 nucleotides: TGTGCCAGCAGTGCGGACAGCGTGAACACTGAAGCTTTCTTT.

The V and J genes are TRBV11-1 and TRBJ2-7; 8 bases are a match to TRBD1. Looked up from germline, CDR1 is SGHAT and CDR2 is FQDESV (reference sequence). There are 15 residues in the CDR3. The V segment lost 0 bases and the J segment 2 bases; nucleotides outside the gene matches: 3. CDR3 bases: TGTGCCAGCAGCTTAGCGGGGACAGGAGCCTACGAGCAGTACTTC. It is translated as CASSLAGTGAYEQYF. Looking up the rest from reference TRBV11-1 and TRBJ2-7 gives the full variable domain: EAEVAQSPRYKITEKSQAVAFWCDPISGHATLYWYRQILGQGPELLVQFQDESVVDDSQLPKDRFSAERLKGVDSTLKIQPAELGDSAMYLCASSLAGTGAYEQYFGPGTRLTVT.

This chain joins TRBV27 and TRBJ2-7; a possible D gene is TRBD2 (6 bases). Trimming left V 3 bases short and J 0 bases short, with 9 bases between. Germline loops: CDR1 MNHEY, CDR2 SMNVEV (reference sequence). The CDR3 extends over 14 amino acids. The DNA of the CDR3 is TGTGCCAGCAGTTTTAGCGGTTACTCCTACGAGCAGTACTTC. Translating it yields CASSFSGYSYEQYF.

The rearrangement links TRBV2 to TRBJ2-1; 8 bases agree with TRBD2. The germline V gene has CDR1 SNHLY and CDR2 FYNNEI. V trimming: 4 bases; J trimming: 3 bases; junction bases outside the gene matches: 11. The CDR3 is 17 amino acids. CDR3 region: CASSGPREGVLYNEQFF. As DNA, the CDR3 is TGTGCCAGCAGTGGACCCCGGGAGGGGGTCCTCTACAATGAGCAGTTCTTC. Variable domain in full (rest from reference TRBV2 and TRBJ2-1): EPEVTQTPSHQVTQMGQEVILRCVPISNHLYFYWYRQILGQKVEFLVSFYNNEISEKSEIFDDQFSVERPDGSNFTLKIRSTKLEDSAMYFCASSGPREGVLYNEQFFGPGTRLTVL.

The rearrangement uses TRBV19 and TRBJ1-4, with 9 bases matching TRBD1. This CDR3 has 16 residues. Trimming removed 10 bases from V and 2 bases from J; junction bases left unmatched: 11. Per the germline V gene, CDR1 is LNHDA and CDR2 is SQIVND (reference sequence). The chain's CDR3 is CATKSQGARTNEKLFF. In nucleotides, the CDR3 is TGTGCCACAAAATCACAGGGGGCGCGGACTAATGAAAAACTGTTTTTT.

The chain couples TRBV5-1 to TRBJ1-1, with 7 bases aligning to TRBD1. V was pared by 0 bases and J by 0 bases, with 5 bases of the junction left unmatched. The CDR3 has 16 amino acids. Germline V lookup: CDR1 SGHRS, CDR2 YFSETQ. This chain's CDR3 is CASSLATGTVNTEAFF. CDR3 nucleotides: TGCGCCAGCAGCTTGGCGACAGGGACTGTGAACACTGAAGCTTTCTTT.

V and J are TRBV6-1 and TRBJ1-2; no firm D call. This CDR3 region has 13 residues. V was trimmed by 2 bases and J by 8 bases, leaving 12 bases between them. Germline V CDR1 and CDR2: MNHNS, SASEGT. The DNA for the CDR3 is TGTGCCAGCAGTGAAAGCGGACGAGAGGGCTACACCTTC. Its translation is CASSESGREGYTF.

This chain joins TRBV11-2 and TRBJ2-5; maybe TRBD1 (6 bases). V dropped 10 bases and J dropped 5 bases, with 14 bases sitting between them. The CDR3 covers 12 residues. Germline V gene data show CDR1 as SGHAT and CDR2 as FQNNGV. CDR3 in amino acids: CATVGARETQYF. As DNA, the CDR3 is TGTGCCACCGTGGGGGCCAGGGAGACCCAGTACTTC.

J is TRBJ2-7 and V is TRBV9; 11 bases fit TRBD1. CDR1 and CDR2 from the germline V gene are SGDLS and YYNGEE. The CDR3 covers 15 residues. The trim removed 3 bases at V and 5 bases at J, leaving 7 bases unmatched. Here the CDR3 DNA reads TGTGCCAGCAGCGCACCCGGGACAGGGGGTAACGAGCAGTACTTC. This gives the protein CASSAPGTGGNEQYF. The complete variable domain, with remaining parts taken from reference TRBV9 and TRBJ2-7, reads DSGVTQTPKHLITATGQRVTLRCSPRSGDLSVYWYQQSLDQGLQFLIQYYNGEERAKGNILERFSAQQFPDLHSELNLSSLELGDSALYFCASSAPGTGGNEQYFGPGTRLTVT.